This T cell receptor beta chain was sequenced during a study of cytomegalovirus exposure and HLA in healthy donors (dated by TCRdb to 2016 to 2017). General notes on the study: An earlier analysis of roughly 630 of the donors reported roughly 270 Gb of sequence data and roughly 100 million unique TCR beta sequences from about 179 million T cells. Approximately 310 gigabases of sequencing data and around 87 million unique TCR sequences were included in an early release covering over 600 HLA-typed donors. Among the 398 genotyped donors, around 81% belonged to the genetic ancestry cluster associated with self-reported Caucasian donors. The aim of the study was to test whether cataloging public T cell receptors could identify signatures of past pathogen exposure. The study used immunosequencing to profile the T cell repertoires of 666 subjects and linked those repertoires to cytomegalovirus serostatus. A separate validation cohort of 100 to 150 different subjects was used in addition to the roughly 620-subject first cohort. The study combined high-throughput TCR immunosequencing, statistical association of individual TCRs with disease status, and machine learning to predict cytomegalovirus infection status. In a later analysis, previously published TCR beta repertoires from 670 or so donors were re-analyzed and high-resolution HLA genotyping was added so that TCR occurrence patterns could be studied. In the later analysis, no new phenotypic data were used to find candidate immune exposures; instead, reliance was placed on TCR beta sequences and their occurrence across donors. An earlier analysis of approximately 500 of the donors applied high-throughput TCR beta sequencing to assess whether each TCR beta V gene segment acted as functional or pseudogenic. Donor age, sex, ethnicity and CMV serostatus were compiled alongside the repertoire data. Genome-wide SNP genotypes for about 65% of the 666 donors were used in a later genetic analysis, which treated that subset as a discovery cohort. All discovery cohort repertoires had been generated using a single sequencing platform. HLA typing included class I and class II loci at four-digit resolution. The number of donors typed differed by locus, with 629-630 for A, B, C, DRB1 and DQB1, roughly 550 for DQA1, approximately 580 for DPA1, and under 490 for DPB1. Roughly 5 DR-DQ haplotypes were handled as single units for association and clustering, since linkage in the cohort was strong. On average, around 200,000 unique TCR beta nucleotide sequences were sequenced per donor among 300 to 500 genotyped donors of the cohort, with approximately 18% of those sequences being non-productive. Broader findings and caveats from the paper: According to a later analysis, parvovirus B19, influenza, CMV and Epstein-Barr virus appeared linked to several top co-occurrence clusters. Most CMV-associated TCR beta chains appeared to be HLA-restricted in a later analysis, and the HLA associations seemed to be driven largely by CMV exposure. Correlated functional status among segregating V segments might reflect linkage disequilibrium, but an unknown experimental factor could not be ruled out. According to a later analysis, TCR association rates differed among HLA loci, with DRB1 alleles showing the most associated TCRs and HLA-C alleles showing the fewest. Fewer than 20 rarely observed V segments, including chromosome 9 orphons, were excluded from the earlier analysis of a few hundred of the donors because counts were too low. Most TCR sequences were seen in very few donors, while some public TCRs were found in many individuals. Strong co-occurrence of HLA alleles, especially DR and DQ, made assigning TCR associations to individual alleles difficult. Some IMGT-functional V segments, including TRBV6-2 and TRBV6-3, could not be distinguished by the 87-base-pair reads and were therefore excluded. The authors suggested that the approach could potentially be extended to other disease states and immunological phenotypes. In an earlier analysis of more than 500 of the donors, most TCR beta V segments appeared in productive rearrangements about 87% or about 30% of the time, broadly matching IMGT annotations. A group of highly shared sequence variants was considered likely to be a technical artifact of the sequencing pipeline. HLA typing was unavailable for some donors at each locus, so association tests used only the typed subset. The only immune exposure information available for the cohort was CMV serostatus. Specific HLA alleles were associated with 15,000 to 20,000 TCR beta sequences at a false discovery rate of 0.05 in a later analysis. This cohort had only TCR beta chains sequenced, and the lack of alpha or paired-chain data limited which features could be detected. Compared with the roughly 600-donor mean, donors in an Asian-associated ancestry cluster had fewer N-insertions in productive TCRs, according to a later genetic analysis. In vitro tests confirmed that three of the cytomegalovirus-associated TCR beta chains recognize cytomegalovirus antigens. A further reported finding was that TCR beta sequences accurately predicted the HLA-A and HLA-B alleles for most subjects in the first cohort. Roughly uniform sequencing depth across donors was assumed in presence/absence analyses, although this assumption may not hold. In the study, about 150 TCR beta chains were listed as associated with cytomegalovirus. A later analysis found that HLA-associated TCR beta chains were more clonally expanded and had lower generation probabilities than equally common non-associated chains. The classifier was reported to diagnose cytomegalovirus status with high specificity and sensitivity in both the original cohort and the validation cohort. In a later genetic analysis, a missense DCLRE1C variant was associated with V-gene and J-gene trimming of TCR beta chains, and the association was replicated in an independent cohort.

CDR1 MNHNY and CDR2 SVGAGI are derived from the germline V gene (reference sequence). Relative to germline, V is 10 bases shorter and J is 2 bases shorter, with 14 bases between their ends. The CDR3 holds 13 amino acids from the cysteine to the phenylalanine. Only the CDR3 DNA stays, 39 bases, in frame from base 1. The library was prepared using the immunoSEQ multiplex PCR assay. For the multiplex PCR, a mixture combining 60 forward primers for TCR Vbeta segments and 13 reverse primers for TCR Jbeta segments was used. Amplification of the CDR3 region of rearranged TCR beta genes was performed with a multiplex PCR assay on genomic DNA. The amplified TCR beta libraries were sequenced on the Illumina HiSeq System as 87-base-pair reads. Regarding the original processing steps: Across the 670 or so repertoires, a later analysis counted 80 million or so unique TCR beta chains, 9.5 million to 13 million of which were shared by at least two donors. Raw reads were error-corrected and collapsed into unique sequences with a nearest-neighbor algorithm that merged closely related sequences to remove PCR and sequencing errors. V, D and J gene segments were assigned by aligning CDR3 sequences to IMGT reference sequences. For a sequence to be retained, a match of at least six nucleotides was required to both a V gene segment and a J gene segment. A rearrangement was called productive if the CDR3 had no stop codons and remained in frame with V and J, and every other rearrangement was called non-productive. Following IMGT convention, CDR3 was defined as the stretch from the second conserved V-encoded cysteine up to the conserved J-encoded phenylalanine. In an earlier analysis of more than 550 of the donors, sequences lacking an unambiguous match to a single V gene segment were excluded. In an earlier analysis of approximately 550 of the donors, V segments were called functional above 56.7% productive rearrangements and were called segregating when the between-donor standard deviation exceeded 5%. A statistical classification framework was developed to diagnose cytomegalovirus status using the catalog of TCR beta chain sequences. A later analysis assigned V and J genes by comparing TCR nucleotide sequences with IMGT/GENE-DB human TR gene sequences. A later analysis assigned CDR3 sequences and most-parsimonious VDJ recombination scenarios with the TCRdist pipeline. In a later analysis, every TCR beta chain was defined by the combination of its CDR3 amino acid sequence and its V-gene family, and reads without a unique V-gene family were dropped. A later analysis removed 550 to 700 highly shared, low-generation-probability nucleotide sequences to deal with suspected cross-contamination and a sequencing artifact. In a later analysis, a clonal expansion index was calculated for each public chain from normalized within-repertoire ranks of inferred template counts. A later analysis computed generation probabilities with a VDJ recombination model fitted to out-of-frame rearrangements, and checked the results against IGoR. In a later analysis, TCR-TCR, TCR-HLA and TCR-CMV co-occurrence was scored with hypergeometric tests, and a repertoire-size bias correction was applied to TCR pairs. False discovery rates were estimated in a later analysis by permuting HLA or CMV assignments 20 times. A later analysis grouped co-occurring TCRs with DBSCAN, adding TCRdist sequence similarity when clustering within HLA-allele-positive subsets. For co-occurrence clustering, repertoires with fewer than 30,000 or more than 120,000 public chains were excluded, along with roughly 5 repertoires with anomalous nucleotide sharing. The source is immuneACCESS, and TCRdb retained only in-frame sequences with V and J called. Part of the clones is not carried over; for the studies checked, unresolved V genes explain less than half of this, and the remainder is unexplained. V and J calls and clone size are those listed in that table; D and trimming were worked out from the DNA. The sample table records under 150,000 clones; about 79% of these occur just once. The ten largest clonotypes hold more than 4% of the sample.

The cohort was made up of approximately 700 healthy bone marrow donors. All cohort members were sampled while nominally healthy, although unrecorded immune exposures were likely present. The donor was CMV seropositive and was included in the group of some 290 seropositive cohort members. Each donor provided a peripheral blood sample, and peripheral blood mononuclear cells were used for TCR beta sequencing. Genomic DNA was extracted from the blood cell samples with the Qiagen DNeasy Blood Extraction Kit. The table lists this clone with a few counts. Its cognate antigen has yet to be identified. Qualities for individual bases were not recorded, and no much larger clone is one base off.

The TCR comes from a man between 40 and 49 years old in good health and CMV-seropositive. Sequencing input: PBMCs. Recombination joined TRBV6-6 with TRBJ2-5, with a tentative D gene TRBD1 over 6 matching bases. The nucleotide sequence is given as TGTGCCATCAAGCCACAGGGTCAAGAGACCCAGTACTTC. Its protein reads: CAIKPQGQETQYF.